A single sample gave rise to the 27 T cell receptor beta chains below, sequenced in a study of T-cell memory formation after mild COVID-19. TCRdb analysed the 5' RACE reads with MiXCR anew, one entry per CDR3 protein. The sample records roughly 550,000 distinct CDR3 sequences, about a fifth being singletons. Sequencing input: PBMCs or a T cell subset sorted from them (not recorded which). These receptors all stem from an adult woman who had mild COVID-19 (a few samples of this study predate the infection). Cell type and time point are not known.

This chain connects TRBV7-8 to TRBJ2-7, with 10 bases lining up with TRBD2. The CDR3 has 15 residues. V dropped 0 bases and J dropped 3; count of bases not matched to a gene: 2. Germline CDR1 and CDR2: SGHVS and FQNEAQ. CDR3 sequence: CASSLARLAGYEQYF. CDR3 nucleotide sequence: TGTGCCAGCAGCTTAGCCAGACTAGCGGGCTACGAGCAGTACTTC.

This clonotype was seen more than once but under ten times. J is TRBJ1-2 and V is TRBV6-6; 7 nucleotides align to TRBD1. J gave up 4 bases and V 4 bases, and 15 bases lay outside the gene matches. This CDR3 is 17 amino acids long. CDR1 MNHNY and CDR2 SVGAGI come from the germline V gene (reference sequence). The CDR3 DNA sequence: TGTGCCAGCAGTTTGGGACAGACACCGAACGTCCGCTATGGCTACACCTTC. Amino acids: CASSLGQTPNVRYGYTF.

This clonotype was observed a handful of times. V is TRBV29-1 and J is TRBJ2-1; D is unclear. The length of the CDR3 is 13 residues. V was pared by 4 bases and J by 6 bases, with 13 bases between. Germline lookup yields CDR1 SQVTM and CDR2 ANQGSEA. CDR3: CSVVLGFGNEQFF. In DNA, the CDR3 is TGCAGCGTTGTCTTGGGGTTTGGCAATGAGCAGTTCTTC.

The chain has TRBV29-1 and TRBJ1-2; unclear D gene. This CDR3 is 12 amino acids long. Germline loops: CDR1 SQVTM, CDR2 ANQGSEA. Deletions cut 8 bases from V and 3 bases from J, with 13 bases between. The CDR3 DNA is TGCAGCACGAGGGCCGGAGACTATGGCTACACCTTC. It encodes CSTRAGDYGYTF.

This clonotype was detected only a few times. The chain has TRBV6-1 and TRBJ2-3; a possible D gene is TRBD1 (6 bases). V shed 7 bases and J shed 0 bases, with 17 bases lying between them. Germline V gives CDR1 MNHNS, CDR2 SASEGT. The CDR3 has 16 residues. This chain's CDR3 is CASTSSGAPSTDTQYF. Here the CDR3 DNA reads TGTGCCAGCACCAGCTCAGGGGCCCCTAGCACAGATACGCAGTATTTT.

The chain joins TRBV20-1 to TRBJ1-2; D call uncertain. Between the trimmed V and J ends, which lost 0 bases and 3 bases, there was a span of 11 bases. The CDR3 has 14 residues. Germline V lookup: CDR1 DFQATT, CDR2 SNEGSKA (reference sequence). CDR3 bases: TGCAGTGCTAGAGATCTTGAGGGAGACTATGGCTACACCTTC. This sequence encodes CSARDLEGDYGYTF.

V is TRBV25-1 and J is TRBJ1-5; 9 positions agree with TRBD1. Germline-derived CDR1 and CDR2 are MGHDK and SYGVNS. Trimming at V came to 5 bases and at J to 6 bases, leaving 11 bases not matched to a gene. This CDR3 is 16 amino acids long. The CDR3 nucleotides are TGTGCCAGCAGTTTCGGAGGACAGGGGTCCCCTCAGCCCCAGCATTTT. This gives the protein CASSFGGQGSPQPQHF.

V and J are TRBV25-1 and TRBJ1-1, with D possibly TRBD1 on 6 matching bases. The CDR3 spans 15 residues. V lost 5 bases and J lost 1, with 14 bases in between. Germline-derived CDR1 and CDR2 are MGHDK and SYGVNS. The CDR3 nucleotides read TGTGCCAGCAGTCGGGGATTACAGGGGAACACTGAAGCTTTCTTT. Translating it yields CASSRGLQGNTEAFF.

This clonotype was picked up a small number of times. The V gene is TRBV4-2, the J gene TRBJ2-1; D might be TRBD1 (5 bases). Deletions cut 2 bases from V and 6 bases from J, with 8 bases between. Germline loops: CDR1 LGHNA, CDR2 YNFKEQ. There are 13 residues in the CDR3. CDR3 sequence: CASSQKGINEQFF. The CDR3 DNA follows: TGTGCCAGCAGCCAAAAGGGGATCAATGAGCAGTTCTTC.

Only a few counts were recorded for this clonotype. V usage is TRBV6-5 and J usage is TRBJ2-7; possibly TRBD2 for D (6 bases). CDR1 and CDR2 from the germline V gene are MNHEY and SVGAGI. Deletions cut 2 bases from V and 2 bases from J, with 7 bases between. The CDR3 loop spans 13 amino acids. The CDR3 coding sequence is TGTGCCAGCAGTTACGGGGAGGCCTACGAGCAGTACTTC. The encoded protein is CASSYGEAYEQYF.

V gene TRBV18 combines with J gene TRBJ2-7; no reliable D call. The germline V gene encodes CDR1 KGHSH and CDR2 LQKENI. V lost 3 bases to trimming and J lost 4 bases, with 10 bases between them. This CDR3 spans 13 amino acids. The CDR3 DNA reads as TGTGCCAGCTCACCCCCGGAGTTATACGAGCAGTACTTC. Translating gives CASSPPELYEQYF.

This clonotype was seen a handful of times. The V and J genes are TRBV6-2 or TRBV6-3 and TRBJ2-2; no reliable D call. Germline-derived CDR1 and CDR2 are MNHEY and SVGEGT. The CDR3 contains 18 residues. Trimming stripped 2 bases from V and 0 bases from J, with 16 bases between. The CDR3 nucleotides read TGTGCCAGCAGTTACCCTTGGCTTTCCCGGGCGAACACCGGGGAGCTGTTTTTT. Translation: CASSYPWLSRANTGELFF.

The chain recombines TRBV5-6 with TRBJ2-1; 8 bases line up with TRBD1. The CDR3 spans 15 residues. V lost 4 bases to trimming and J lost 5 bases; unmatched junction nucleotides: 8. Germline V gene data show CDR1 as SGHDT and CDR2 as YYEEEE. CDR3: CASSPRTGWNNEQFF. DNA of the CDR3: TGTGCCAGCAGCCCCCGGACAGGGTGGAACAATGAGCAGTTCTTC.

The chain links TRBV20-1 to TRBJ2-6; D gene ambiguous. This CDR3 has 15 residues. V was shortened by 4 bases and J by 0 bases, with 10 bases between the two germline ends. Germline CDR1 and CDR2: DFQATT and SNEGSKA (reference sequence). CDR3 protein: CSATKPGSGANVLTF. The DNA of the CDR3 is TGCAGTGCTACCAAGCCCGGCTCTGGGGCCAACGTCCTGACTTTC.

This clonotype was counted a few times. The chain recombines TRBV5-5 with TRBJ2-3, with D perhaps being TRBD1 or TRBD2 (6 bases each). Germline assignment: CDR1 SGHKS and CDR2 YYEKEE (reference sequence). There are 15 residues in the CDR3. V dropped 0 bases and J dropped 6 bases, with 14 bases sitting between them. CDR3 DNA sequence: TGTGCCAGCAGCTTGGCTTGGGGGGCCGGTGATACGCAGTATTTT. Protein product: CASSLAWGAGDTQYF.

The V gene is TRBV24-1, the J gene TRBJ1-2; no definite D call. The ends were cut back, 2 bases at V and 2 bases at J, with 8 bases in the middle. CDR3 length: 14 amino acids. Per germline, CDR1 KGHDR and CDR2 SFDVKD. The DNA for the CDR3 is TGTGCCACCAGTGATTCGGCTGAGAACTATGGCTACACCTTC. Translation: CATSDSAENYGYTF.

A few counts support this clonotype. This chain uses TRBV11-2 with TRBJ2-1, with D unclear. The CDR3 runs 12 residues. Germline CDR1 SGHAT, CDR2 FQNNGV. The V end was cut by 1 base, the J end by 10 bases, with 8 bases between. CDR3: CASSLVGAEQFF. CDR3 sequence (DNA): TGTGCCAGCAGCTTAGTTGGAGCAGAGCAGTTCTTC.

The J gene is TRBJ2-7, the V gene TRBV18; D unclear. Deletions cut 5 bases from V and 5 bases from J, with 13 bases between. Germline V CDR1 and CDR2: KGHSH, LQKENI. The CDR3 loop spans 13 amino acids. The CDR3 sequence: CASSGKGLDEQYF. CDR3 in DNA: TGTGCCAGCTCAGGAAAGGGCTTAGACGAGCAGTACTTC.

This clonotype was seen only a few times. CDR3 nucleotides: TGTGCCAGCAGCCAGGGACGGGGAGTGATTAGCACAGATACGCAGTATTTT. As protein: CASSQGRGVISTDTQYF. This chain uses TRBV5-6 with TRBJ2-3; D is perhaps TRBD1 or TRBD2 (5 bases each). The germline V and J ends were trimmed by 4 bases and 0 bases, with 18 bases remaining between them. CDR1 is SGHDT, CDR2 YYEEEE, per germline. The CDR3 has 17 amino acids.

This clonotype has only a few counts. This chain links TRBV2 with TRBJ2-7, with D possibly TRBD1 on 6 matching bases. V shed 4 bases and J shed 5 bases, with 9 bases lying between them. Germline V gene lookup returns CDR1 SNHLY and CDR2 FYNNEI. CDR3 size: 12 residues. CDR3 sequence: CASSGTGNEQYF. The CDR3 bases are TGTGCCAGCAGTGGTACAGGGAACGAGCAGTACTTC.

This chain joins TRBV12-3 or TRBV12-4 and TRBJ2-1, with 9 bases identical to TRBD1. This CDR3 comprises 14 residues. V trimming: 7 bases; J trimming: 6 bases; junction bases outside the gene matches: 7. The DNA for the CDR3 is TGTGCCAGCACTGCCGGGACAGGGCTCAATGAGCAGTTCTTC. Amino acid sequence: CASTAGTGLNEQFF.

The CDR3 bases are TGTGCCAGCAGCCGGAAGGACAGGCAGAAAGCTTTCTTT. This sequence encodes CASSRKDRQKAFF. The V and J genes are TRBV5-4 and TRBJ1-1; TRBD1 matches 7 bases. This CDR3 spans 13 amino acids. Germline loops: CDR1 SGHNT, CDR2 YYREEE (reference sequence). With 4 bases clipped from V and 9 bases from J, the junction kept 9 bases outside the gene matches.

The gene calls are TRBV29-1 and TRBJ2-1; 10 bases are shared with TRBD1. This CDR3 is built from 14 residues. J was trimmed by 5 bases and V by 8 bases; bases with no gene match: 9. Germline CDR1 SQVTM, CDR2 ANQGSEA. The CDR3 DNA reads TGCAGCCTGAAATTGGGGACAGGGGACAATGAGCAGTTCTTC. Its protein is CSLKLGTGDNEQFF.

This clonotype was seen more than once but under ten times. The chain joins TRBV7-8 to TRBJ2-1, with D possibly matching TRBD2 (6 bases). The CDR3 contains 15 residues. Trimming removed 5 bases from V and 4 bases from J, with 15 bases in between. Per germline, CDR1 SGHVS and CDR2 FQNEAQ. The CDR3 bases are TGTGCCAGCAGCCTCCCGGCTAGCGCGTACAATGAGCAGTTCTTC. Protein product: CASSLPASAYNEQFF.

This chain links TRBV25-1 with TRBJ1-2; tentatively, D is TRBD1 (6 bases). V was pared by 2 bases and J by 4 bases, with 8 bases between. Germline V gene lookup returns CDR1 MGHDK and CDR2 SYGVNS. This CDR3 has 13 amino acids. The CDR3 is CASSEGGGYGYTF. The CDR3 DNA sequence: TGTGCCAGCAGTGAAGGAGGGGGCTATGGCTACACCTTC.

This clonotype was detected a few times. The chain couples TRBV20-1 to TRBJ2-3; the match to TRBD2 covers 7 bases. V was clipped by 6 bases and J by 2 bases; unmatched bases: 14. CDR3 length: 16 amino acids. Germline-derived CDR1 and CDR2 are DFQATT and SNEGSKA (reference sequence). CDR3 residues: CSARRSSGAVTDTQYF. As DNA, the CDR3 is TGCAGTGCGAGAAGGTCGAGCGGGGCCGTCACAGATACGCAGTATTTT.

This clonotype was seen a few times. The chain couples TRBV29-1 to TRBJ2-7; D ambiguous. This CDR3 comprises 10 residues. V lost 5 bases, J lost 7 bases, and 9 bases lay in between. Germline V gives CDR1 SQVTM, CDR2 ANQGSEA. Here the CDR3 DNA reads TGCAGCGTTAGCTTGGGAGAGCAGTACTTC. This translates into CSVSLGEQYF.